This T cell receptor beta chain was retrieved from a study of long-term antiretroviral therapy in people with HIV. Study-wide points: The range of CDR3 lengths in HIV repertoires proved narrower than that found in controls.

Run at survey level, the immunoSEQ assay was version v3.0. Assay: immunoSEQ multiplex PCR; the TCRdb copy retains only in-frame clones and omits some. The sample contains some 27,000 clones, over 80% of which appear only once. In its sample, this clone is medium-sized (0.01 to 0.1%). The target antigen is unknown. The TCR sequence derives from a man between 18 and 29 years old with HIV. This specimen was unsorted PBMCs, taken 0.4 years after starting antiretroviral therapy.

The CDR3 is CASIGWQGSNYGYTF. The CDR3 DNA follows: TGTGCCAGCATCGGCTGGCAGGGATCAAACTATGGCTACACCTTC. The chain links TRBV2 to TRBJ1-2; tentatively, D is TRBD1 (5 bases). The V end lost 7 bases, the J end lost 2 bases, and 17 bases lay between the germline ends. This CDR3 has 15 amino acids. In germline, CDR1 is SNHLY, CDR2 FYNNEI. The whole variable domain, remainder taken from reference TRBV2 and TRBJ1-2, is EPEVTQTPSHQVTQMGQEVILRCVPISNHLYFYWYRQILGQKVEFLVSFYNNEISEKSEIFDDQFSVERPDGSNFTLKIRSTKLEDSAMYFCASIGWQGSNYGYTFGSGTRLTVV.